Following are 10 T cell receptor beta chains from one sample sequenced in a study of T cell repertoires in cytomegalovirus infection. TCRdb called the reads again in MiXCR, with one record for every CDR3 protein. The data contain about 530,000 distinct CDR3 sequences, 26% of them seen just once; the ten biggest clones take up less than 15%. The specimen sequenced was PBMCs. These receptors were collected from a human donor in good health (CMV status not recorded). Some clones in this sample may be carry-over from other donors' samples.

The chain joins TRBV6-5 to TRBJ1-6; D is unresolved. The length of the CDR3 is 13 residues. The V gene lost 7 bases and the J gene lost 1 base, with 5 bases spanning the gap. Germline V gene sequence: CDR1 MNHEY, CDR2 SVGAGI. The CDR3 DNA follows: TGTGCCAGCATGCAGTCCTATAATTCACCCCTCCACTTT. Translated, it gives CASMQSYNSPLHF.

The chain carries TRBV12-3 or TRBV12-4 and TRBJ2-3, with D possibly matching TRBD1 (6 bases). V lost 6 bases and J 0 bases, leaving 16 bases between the germline ends. The CDR3 totals 16 residues. The CDR3 DNA is TGTGCCAGCAGGGGACCGGGACACCCAAGCACAGATACGCAGTATTTT. Translating it yields CASRGPGHPSTDTQYF.

The V and J genes are TRBV7-3 and TRBJ2-1; 7 nucleotides match TRBD1. After removal of 4 bases from V and 10 bases from J, the junction contained 22 bases not matched to a gene. The CDR3 runs 18 residues. The germline CDR1 and CDR2 sequences are SGHTA and FQGTGA. Here the CDR3 reads CASSSRRGGAFIHQEQFF. In DNA, the CDR3 is TGTGCCAGCAGCTCAAGAAGAGGGGGCGCATTCATCCATCAGGAGCAGTTCTTC. The variable domain in full, with the rest retrieved from reference TRBV7-3 and TRBJ2-1, is GAGVSQTPSNKVTEKGKYVELRCDPISGHTALYWYRQSLGQGPEFLIYFQGTGAADDSGLPNDRFFAVRPEGSVSTLKIQRTERGDSAVYLCASSSRRGGAFIHQEQFFGPGTRLTVL.

Only a few counts were recorded for this clonotype. The rearrangement uses TRBV7-2 and TRBJ2-3, with TRBD2 identical over 8 bases. Germline lookup yields CDR1 SGHTA and CDR2 FQGNSA. This CDR3 has 14 amino acids. The V and J ends lost 5 bases and 2 bases, in that order; junction bases with no gene match: 3. The CDR3 DNA reads as TGTGCCAGCAGCCGTAGCGGGGCCACAGATACGCAGTATTTT. Translating it yields CASSRSGATDTQYF. The variable domain in full, completed from reference TRBV7-2 and TRBJ2-3, reads GAGVSQSPSNKVTEKGKDVELRCDPISGHTALYWYRQSLGQGLEFLIYFQGNSAPDKSGLPSDRFSAERTGGSVSTLTIQRTQQEDSAVYLCASSRSGATDTQYFGPGTRLTVL.

The table lists this clonotype with a few counts. The chain has TRBV7-9 and TRBJ1-1; D remains unclear. V was shortened by 4 bases and J by 8 bases, with 11 bases between the two germline ends. Per the germline V gene, CDR1 is SEHNR and CDR2 is FQNEAQ (reference sequence). This CDR3 has 12 amino acids. CDR3 sequence (DNA): TGTGCCAGCAGCTCGAGTGGACCCGAAGCTTTCTTT. Its protein product is CASSSSGPEAFF.

This clonotype was observed a handful of times. The chain has TRBV28 and TRBJ1-2, with 9 bases fitting TRBD1. This CDR3 has 13 amino acids. Germline V gene data show CDR1 as MDHEN and CDR2 as SYDVKM. V was pared by 6 bases and J by 4 bases, with 3 bases of the junction left unmatched. The CDR3 bases are TGTGCCAGCAGGGGGACAGGGATCTATGGCTACACCTTC. It yields the protein CASRGTGIYGYTF.

The chain uses TRBV28 and TRBJ2-7; D gene unclear. The germline V gene has CDR1 MDHEN and CDR2 SYDVKM. The CDR3 contains 13 residues. V lost 3 bases, J lost 0 bases, and 6 bases lay in between. CDR3: CASSLTPSYEQYF. The CDR3 DNA follows: TGTGCCAGCAGTTTGACTCCCTCCTACGAGCAGTACTTC.

This clonotype has only a few counts. V and J are TRBV12-5 and TRBJ2-5; D not certain. The CDR3 is made up of 12 amino acids. Trimming left V 3 bases short and J 4 bases short, with 6 bases between. From germline, CDR1 is LGHNT and CDR2 FRNRAP. CDR3 sequence: CASGFTPETQYF. In DNA form, the CDR3 reads TGTGCTAGTGGTTTTACCCCAGAGACCCAGTACTTC.

The J gene is TRBJ2-1, the V gene TRBV29-1; no clear D gene. Germline-derived CDR1 and CDR2 are SQVTM and ANQGSEA. CDR3 length: 13 residues. The V end was cut by 1 base, the J end by 9 bases, with 13 bases between. This chain's CDR3 is CSVEGWTVTEQFF. DNA for the CDR3: TGCAGCGTTGAAGGTTGGACGGTCACTGAGCAGTTCTTC.

V gene TRBV20-1 combines with J gene TRBJ1-3; D may be TRBD1 (5 bases). Trimming cost V 1 base and J 0 bases, with 10 bases left between them. Germline loops: CDR1 DFQATT, CDR2 SNEGSKA (reference sequence). This CDR3 has 15 amino acids. CDR3 nucleotides: TGCAGTGCTAGAGGGGGCAGCCTCTCTGGAAACACCATATATTTT. Protein sequence: CSARGGSLSGNTIYF.